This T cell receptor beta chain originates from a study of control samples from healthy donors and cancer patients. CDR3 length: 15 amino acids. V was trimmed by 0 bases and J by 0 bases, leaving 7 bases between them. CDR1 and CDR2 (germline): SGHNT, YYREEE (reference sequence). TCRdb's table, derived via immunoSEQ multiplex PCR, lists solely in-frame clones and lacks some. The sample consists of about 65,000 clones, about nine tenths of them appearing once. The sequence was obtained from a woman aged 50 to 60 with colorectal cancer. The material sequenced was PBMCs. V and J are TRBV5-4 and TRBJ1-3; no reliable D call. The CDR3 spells CASSLDTGSGNTIYF. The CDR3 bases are TGTGCCAGCAGCTTGGACACCGGCTCTGGAAACACCATATATTTT.